This T cell receptor beta chain was identified during a study of blood T cell repertoires in COVID-19 (dated by TCRdb to the early 2020s). Notes on the research overall: Samples covering the acute and convalescent phases of COVID-19 were provided by collaborators in the United States, Italy and Spain. The dataset comprised deeply sampled blood TCRbeta repertoires from subjects exposed to, actively infected with, or recovered from COVID-19. HLA class I and class II types, where available, came from metadata supplied by the sample provider rather than from assay-based typing. The repertoires were released in a freely available public database meant as a resource for research on the immune response to SARS-CoV-2. A de-identified subject ID, COVID-19 status, age in years and sex were almost always included in the sample metadata. The samples were drawn from the first 160 participants of the ongoing ImmuneRACE study and from over a thousand subjects provided by 6 global collaborators. The material from the prospective study consisted of cDNA or gDNA derived from T cells, B-cell-depleted T cells, or PBMCs.

TCRbeta CDR3 regions were amplified from genomic DNA using the immunoSEQ Assay, a bias-controlled multiplex PCR. As for the authors' bioinformatics: The number of nucleated cells in each sample was estimated from the amplification of reference gene primers within the assay. Sequence reads were collapsed and filtered to measure the absolute abundance of every unique TCRbeta CDR3 rearrangement. For each sample, productive Simpson clonality was calculated as the square root of Simpson's diversity index across productive rearrangements. TCRdb mirrors the immuneACCESS table, restricted to in-frame sequences. Some clones are absent from its copies; in checked studies, under half trace to an unresolved V gene, and the reason for the others is unknown. The D gene and trimming were derived from the DNA, and the V and J assignments and clone size from that table. The sample contains 98,000 or so clones, about 86% of them found a single time. Of the sample, 10% to 15% is held by the ten largest clones.

Each collaborating institution followed its own protocols to collect whole blood in K2EDTA tubes. For TCRbeta analysis, collaborator samples were shipped as frozen whole blood, as isolated PBMCs, or as DNA extracted from either sample type. Worth noting for this clone: Its antigen remains undetermined. Base qualities were left out, and no much larger clone turns up one base away.

Summary of the overall study and its limitations: How much clinical and demographic metadata was included differed by source and by participant, and the metadata was provided uncurated.

Reading from cysteine to phenylalanine, the CDR3 counts 15 amino acids. Only the CDR3 portion is preserved as DNA: 45 bases, with reading frame beginning at the first base. Sequenced sample: peripheral blood. Here the chain combines TRBV1 and TRBJ2-2; TRBD2 reflects the table's D call only, with no check against the DNA. TRBV1 is a recognized pseudogene. This clonotype originated in a woman aged 55-69 years in a cohort sampled during active or convalescent COVID-19. The nucleotide sequence is TGCACCAGCAGCCAAGAGGCCGGGTTCACCGGGGAGCTGTTTTTT. This is translated as CTSSQEAGFTGELFF.